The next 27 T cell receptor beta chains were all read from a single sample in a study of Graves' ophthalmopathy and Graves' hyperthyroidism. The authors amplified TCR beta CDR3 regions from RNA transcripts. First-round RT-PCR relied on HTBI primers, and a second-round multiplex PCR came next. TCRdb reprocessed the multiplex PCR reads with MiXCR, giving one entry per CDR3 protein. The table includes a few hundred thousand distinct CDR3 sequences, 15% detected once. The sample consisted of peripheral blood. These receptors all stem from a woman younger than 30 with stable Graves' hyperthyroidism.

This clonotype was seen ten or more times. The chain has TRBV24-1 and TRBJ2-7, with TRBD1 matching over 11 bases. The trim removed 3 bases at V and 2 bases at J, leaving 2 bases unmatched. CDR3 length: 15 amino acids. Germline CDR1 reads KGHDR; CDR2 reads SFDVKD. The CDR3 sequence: CATSDGGQGAYEQYF. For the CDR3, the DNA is TGTGCCACCAGTGATGGGGGACAGGGGGCCTACGAGCAGTACTTC.

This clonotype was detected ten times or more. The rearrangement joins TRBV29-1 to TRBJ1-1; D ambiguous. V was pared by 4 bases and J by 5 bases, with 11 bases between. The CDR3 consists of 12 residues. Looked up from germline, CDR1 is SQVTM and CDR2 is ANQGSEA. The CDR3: CSVVGSRTEAFF. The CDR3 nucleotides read TGCAGCGTTGTGGGGTCGCGGACTGAAGCTTTCTTT.

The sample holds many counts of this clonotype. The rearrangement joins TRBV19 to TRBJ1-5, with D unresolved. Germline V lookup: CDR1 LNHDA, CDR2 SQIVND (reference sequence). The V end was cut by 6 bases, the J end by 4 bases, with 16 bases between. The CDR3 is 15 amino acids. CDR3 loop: CASRLPGSGNQPQHF. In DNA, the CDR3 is TGTGCCAGTAGGTTGCCGGGATCGGGAAATCAGCCCCAGCATTTT.

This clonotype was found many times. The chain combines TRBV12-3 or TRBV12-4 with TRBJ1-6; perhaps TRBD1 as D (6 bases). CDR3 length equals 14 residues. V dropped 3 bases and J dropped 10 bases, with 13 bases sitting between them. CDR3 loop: CASSLRGQGSPLHF. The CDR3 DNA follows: TGTGCCAGCAGTTTGAGGGGCCAGGGGTCACCCCTCCACTTT.

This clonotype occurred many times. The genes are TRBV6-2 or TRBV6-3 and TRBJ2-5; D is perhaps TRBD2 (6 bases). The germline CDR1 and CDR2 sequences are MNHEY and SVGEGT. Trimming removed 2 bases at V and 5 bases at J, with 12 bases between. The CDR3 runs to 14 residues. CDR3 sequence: CASSYLPGDETQYF. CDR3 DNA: TGTGCCAGCAGTTACCTGCCGGGGGACGAGACCCAGTACTTC.

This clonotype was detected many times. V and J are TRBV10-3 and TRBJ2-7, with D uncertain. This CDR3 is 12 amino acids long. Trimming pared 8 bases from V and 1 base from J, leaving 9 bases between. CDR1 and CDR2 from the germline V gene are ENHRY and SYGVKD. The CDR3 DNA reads TGTGCCATCCGAGGCGCGTCCTACGAGCAGTACTTC. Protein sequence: CAIRGASYEQYF.

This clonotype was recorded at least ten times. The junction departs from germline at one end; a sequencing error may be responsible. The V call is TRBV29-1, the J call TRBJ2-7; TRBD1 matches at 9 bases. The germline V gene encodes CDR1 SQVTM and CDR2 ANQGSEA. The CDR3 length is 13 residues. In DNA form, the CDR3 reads TGCAGCGTTGACCGGACAGGGGCCTACGAGCAATACTTC. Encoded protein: CSVDRTGAYEQYF.

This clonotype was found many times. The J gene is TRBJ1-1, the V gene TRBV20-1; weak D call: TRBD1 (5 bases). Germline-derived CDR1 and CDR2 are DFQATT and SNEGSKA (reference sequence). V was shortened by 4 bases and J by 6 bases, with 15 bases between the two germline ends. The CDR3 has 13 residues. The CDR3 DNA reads TGCAGTGCTACGGTCATGGGGCGGGCTGAAGCTTTCTTT. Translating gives CSATVMGRAEAFF.

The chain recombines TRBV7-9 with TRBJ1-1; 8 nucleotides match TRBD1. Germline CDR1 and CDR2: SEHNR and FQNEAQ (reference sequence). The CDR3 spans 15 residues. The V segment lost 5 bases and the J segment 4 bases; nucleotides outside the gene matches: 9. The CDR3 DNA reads TGTGCCAGCAGCGCCCGGAATACAGGGGGCACTGAAGCTTTCTTT. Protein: CASSARNTGGTEAFF.

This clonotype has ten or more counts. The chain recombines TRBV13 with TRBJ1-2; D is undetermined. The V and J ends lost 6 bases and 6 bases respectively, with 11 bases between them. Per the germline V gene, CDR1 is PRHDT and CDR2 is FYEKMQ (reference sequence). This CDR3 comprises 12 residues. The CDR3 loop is CASSVGTNGYTF. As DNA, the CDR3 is TGTGCCAGCAGTGTGGGAACAAATGGCTACACCTTC.

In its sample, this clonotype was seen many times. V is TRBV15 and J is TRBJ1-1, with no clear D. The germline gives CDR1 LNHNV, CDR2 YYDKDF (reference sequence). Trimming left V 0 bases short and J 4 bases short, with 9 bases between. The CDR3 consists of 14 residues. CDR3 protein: CATSREVSGTEAFF. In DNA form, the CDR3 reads TGTGCCACCAGCAGAGAGGTCTCCGGCACTGAAGCTTTCTTT.

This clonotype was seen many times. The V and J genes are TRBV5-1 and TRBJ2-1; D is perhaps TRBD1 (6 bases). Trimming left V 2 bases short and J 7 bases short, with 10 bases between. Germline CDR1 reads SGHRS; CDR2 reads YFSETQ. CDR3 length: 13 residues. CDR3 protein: CASSLLQGNEQFF. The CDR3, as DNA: TGCGCCAGCAGCTTACTCCAGGGGAATGAGCAGTTCTTC. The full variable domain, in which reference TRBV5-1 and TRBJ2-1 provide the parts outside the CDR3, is KAGVTQTPRYLIKTRGQQVTLSCSPISGHRSVSWYQQTPGQGLQFLFEYFSETQRNKGNFPGRFSGRQFSNSRSEMNVSTLELGDSALYLCASSLLQGNEQFFGPGTRLTVL.

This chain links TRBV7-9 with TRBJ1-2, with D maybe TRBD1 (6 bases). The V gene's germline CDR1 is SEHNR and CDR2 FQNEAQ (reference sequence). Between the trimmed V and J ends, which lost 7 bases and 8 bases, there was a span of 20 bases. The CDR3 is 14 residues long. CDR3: CASTRIQGREGYTF. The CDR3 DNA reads TGTGCCAGCACCCGGATACAGGGAAGAGAGGGCTACACCTTC.

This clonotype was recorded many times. The CDR3 is CASSIVASAYEQYF. CDR3 bases: TGTGCCAGTAGTATAGTTGCTAGCGCCTACGAGCAGTACTTC. This sequence joins TRBV19 and TRBJ2-7; TRBD2 might be the D (6 bases). The ends were cut back, 1 base at V and 2 bases at J, with 9 bases in the middle. The CDR3 is 14 amino acids. The germline V gene has CDR1 LNHDA and CDR2 SQIVND (reference sequence). Drawing the rest from reference TRBV19 and TRBJ2-7, the complete variable domain is DGGITQSPKYLFRKEGQNVTLSCEQNLNHDAMYWYRQDPGQGLRLIYYSQIVNDFQKGDIAEGYSVSREKKESFPLTVTSAQKNPTAFYLCASSIVASAYEQYFGPGTRLTVT.

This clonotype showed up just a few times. DNA of the CDR3: TGTGCCAGCAGCGTAGTCAAGGGGATAGACAGTGAAGCTTTCTTT. Protein product: CASSVVKGIDSEAFF. The genes are TRBV9 and TRBJ1-1, with D possibly TRBD1 on 5 matching bases. CDR3 length equals 15 residues. Germline values: CDR1 SGDLS, CDR2 YYNGEE. Trimming left V 0 bases short and J 7 bases short, with 16 bases between.

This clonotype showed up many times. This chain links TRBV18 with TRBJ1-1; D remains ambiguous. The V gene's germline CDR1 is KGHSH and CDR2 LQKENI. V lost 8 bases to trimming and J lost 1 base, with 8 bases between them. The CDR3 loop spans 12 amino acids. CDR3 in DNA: TGTGCCAGCAGCCCAGGGAACACTGAAGCTTTCTTT. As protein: CASSPGNTEAFF.

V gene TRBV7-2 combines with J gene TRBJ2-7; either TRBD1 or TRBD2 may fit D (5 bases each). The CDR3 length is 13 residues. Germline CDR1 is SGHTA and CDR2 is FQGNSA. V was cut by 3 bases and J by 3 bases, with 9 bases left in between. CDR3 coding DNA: TGTGCCAGCAGCTTCGGGACGGTCTACGAGCAGTACTTC. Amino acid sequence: CASSFGTVYEQYF. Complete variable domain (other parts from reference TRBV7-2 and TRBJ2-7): GAGVSQSPSNKVTEKGKDVELRCDPISGHTALYWYRQSLGQGLEFLIYFQGNSAPDKSGLPSDRFSAERTGGSVSTLTIQRTQQEDSAVYLCASSFGTVYEQYFGPGTRLTVT.

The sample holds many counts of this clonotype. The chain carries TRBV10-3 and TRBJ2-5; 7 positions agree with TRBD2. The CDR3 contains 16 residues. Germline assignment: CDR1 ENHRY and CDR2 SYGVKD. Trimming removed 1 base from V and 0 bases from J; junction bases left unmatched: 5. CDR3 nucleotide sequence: TGTGCCATCAGTGAGTTGGGGCGGGGGAACCAAGAGACCCAGTACTTC. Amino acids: CAISELGRGNQETQYF.

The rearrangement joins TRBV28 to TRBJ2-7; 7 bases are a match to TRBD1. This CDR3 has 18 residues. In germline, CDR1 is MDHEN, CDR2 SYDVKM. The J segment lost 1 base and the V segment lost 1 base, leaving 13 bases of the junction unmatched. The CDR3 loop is CASSLFLGDRDQSYEQYF. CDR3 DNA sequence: TGTGCCAGCAGTTTATTTTTGGGTGACAGGGACCAGTCCTACGAGCAGTACTTC.

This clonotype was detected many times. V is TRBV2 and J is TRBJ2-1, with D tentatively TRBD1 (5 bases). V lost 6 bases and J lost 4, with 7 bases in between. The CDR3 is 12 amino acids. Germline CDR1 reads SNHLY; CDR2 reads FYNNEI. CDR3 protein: CASRGAYNEQFF. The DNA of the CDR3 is TGTGCCAGCAGAGGGGCTTACAATGAGCAGTTCTTC.

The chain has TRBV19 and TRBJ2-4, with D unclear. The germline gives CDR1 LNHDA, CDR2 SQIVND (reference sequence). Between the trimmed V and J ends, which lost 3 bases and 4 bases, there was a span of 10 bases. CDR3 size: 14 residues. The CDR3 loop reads CASSILAGKNIQYF. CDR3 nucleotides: TGTGCCAGTAGTATTCTGGCTGGTAAAAACATTCAGTACTTC.

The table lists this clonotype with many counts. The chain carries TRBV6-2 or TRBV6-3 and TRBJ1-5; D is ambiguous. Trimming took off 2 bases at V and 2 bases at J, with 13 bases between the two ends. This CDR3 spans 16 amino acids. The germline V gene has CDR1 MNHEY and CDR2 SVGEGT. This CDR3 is CASSYLRPGGNQPQHF. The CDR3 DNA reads TGTGCCAGCAGTTACCTACGACCAGGAGGCAATCAGCCCCAGCATTTT.

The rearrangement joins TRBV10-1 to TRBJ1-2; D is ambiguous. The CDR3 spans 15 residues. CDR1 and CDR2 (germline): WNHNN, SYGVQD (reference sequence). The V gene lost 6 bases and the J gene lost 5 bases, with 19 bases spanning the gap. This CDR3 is CASRAGRRRIYGYTF. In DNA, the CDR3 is TGCGCCAGCAGAGCCGGGAGACGACGCATTTATGGCTACACCTTC.

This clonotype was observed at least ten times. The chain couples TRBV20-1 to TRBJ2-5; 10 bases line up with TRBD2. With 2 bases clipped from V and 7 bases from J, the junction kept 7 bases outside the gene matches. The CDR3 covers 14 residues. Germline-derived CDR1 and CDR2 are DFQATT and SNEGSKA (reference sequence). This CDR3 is CSARSPSGGGTQYF. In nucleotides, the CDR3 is TGCAGTGCTAGAAGCCCTAGCGGGGGTGGGACCCAGTACTTC.

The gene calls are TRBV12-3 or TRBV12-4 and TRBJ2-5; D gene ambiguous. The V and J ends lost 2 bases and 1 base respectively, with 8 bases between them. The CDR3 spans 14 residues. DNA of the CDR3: TGTGCCAGCAGTTTAAGGCAGACCCAAGAGACCCAGTACTTC. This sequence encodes CASSLRQTQETQYF.

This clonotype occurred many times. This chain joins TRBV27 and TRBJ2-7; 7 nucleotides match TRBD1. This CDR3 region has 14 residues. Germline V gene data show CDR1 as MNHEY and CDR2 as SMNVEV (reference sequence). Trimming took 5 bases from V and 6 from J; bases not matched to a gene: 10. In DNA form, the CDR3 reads TGTGCCAGCAGTCACGACAGGGTTAAGGGCGAGCAGTACTTC. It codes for CASSHDRVKGEQYF.

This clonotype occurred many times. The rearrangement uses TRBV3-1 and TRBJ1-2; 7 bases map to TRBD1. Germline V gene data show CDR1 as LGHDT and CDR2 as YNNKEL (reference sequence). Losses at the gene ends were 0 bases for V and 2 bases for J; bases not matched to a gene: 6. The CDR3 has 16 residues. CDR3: CASSQDLLQGNYGYTF. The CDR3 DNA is TGTGCCAGCAGCCAAGATCTCCTACAGGGGAACTATGGCTACACCTTC.